This T cell receptor (beta chain) was retrieved from a study of blood T cell repertoires in COVID-19. At the level of the study: Some COVID-19 samples were acute and others convalescent; all came from the United States, Italy and Spain.

Per germline, CDR1 MNHEY and CDR2 SVGAGI. This CDR3 contains 14 residues. V dropped 6 bases and J dropped 0; count of bases not matched to a gene: 4. The table lists this clone with a count of one. Authors' analysis steps: Reference gene primer amplification gave nucleated cell count estimates. Repertoires were generated with immunoSEQ multiplex PCR, while TCRdb's copy carries only in-frame clones and drops some. Clone size and the V and J calls come from that table; the DNA yielded D and trimming. In the table there are 95,000 to 150,000 clones, over 65% of which are singletons. The source of this sequence is a woman in her 70s with acute or convalescent COVID-19. Sample: peripheral blood. The chain couples TRBV6-5 to TRBJ1-1; 7 positions match TRBD1. The CDR3 sequence: CASRRQGVNTEAFF. CDR3 bases: TGTGCCAGCAGACGACAGGGAGTGAACACTGAAGCTTTCTTT.